This T cell receptor beta chain was sequenced in a study of blood T cell repertoires in COVID-19. Germline V CDR1 and CDR2: MNHEY, SVGAGI. This CDR3 spans 13 amino acids. Trimming removed 2 bases at V and 7 bases at J, with 11 bases between. Method: immunoSEQ multiplex PCR; TCRdb's copy keeps in-frame clones and lacks some. Of some 270,000 clones listed, about 86% are singletons. Donors in Cohort 3 counted as recovered after two negative PCRs, clearance, or symptom resolution. The sequenced sample consisted of PBMCs or T cells enriched from blood (not recorded which). This TCR came from a man aged 50-60 years who had recovered from COVID-19. The chain uses TRBV6-5 and TRBJ1-1, with D perhaps matching TRBD1 (6 bases). The CDR3 DNA sequence: TGTGCCAGCAGTTACACAGGGACCAATGAAGCTTTCTTT. Its translation is CASSYTGTNEAFF.